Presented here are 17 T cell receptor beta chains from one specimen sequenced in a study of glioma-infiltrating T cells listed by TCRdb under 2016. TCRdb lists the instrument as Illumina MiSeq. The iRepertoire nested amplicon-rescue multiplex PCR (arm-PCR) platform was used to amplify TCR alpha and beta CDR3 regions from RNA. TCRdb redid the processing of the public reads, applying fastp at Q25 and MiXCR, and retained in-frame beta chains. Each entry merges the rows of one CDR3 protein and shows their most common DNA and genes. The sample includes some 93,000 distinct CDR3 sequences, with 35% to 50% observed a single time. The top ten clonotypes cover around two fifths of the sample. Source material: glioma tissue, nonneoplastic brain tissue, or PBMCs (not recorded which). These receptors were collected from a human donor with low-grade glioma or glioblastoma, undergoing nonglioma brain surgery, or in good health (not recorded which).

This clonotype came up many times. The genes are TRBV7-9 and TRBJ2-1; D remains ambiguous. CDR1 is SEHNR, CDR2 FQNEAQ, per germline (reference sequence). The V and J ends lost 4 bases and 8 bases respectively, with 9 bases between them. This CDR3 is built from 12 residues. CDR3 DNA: TGTGCCAGCAGCTCCCTGGGATATGAGCAGTTCTTC. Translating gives CASSSLGYEQFF.

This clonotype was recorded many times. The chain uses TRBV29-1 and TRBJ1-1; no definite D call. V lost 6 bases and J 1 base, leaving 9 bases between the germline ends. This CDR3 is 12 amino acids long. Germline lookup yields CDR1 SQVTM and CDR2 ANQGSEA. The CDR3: CSVGLQNTEAFF. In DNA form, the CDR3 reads TGCAGCGTCGGACTGCAGAACACTGAAGCTTTCTTT.

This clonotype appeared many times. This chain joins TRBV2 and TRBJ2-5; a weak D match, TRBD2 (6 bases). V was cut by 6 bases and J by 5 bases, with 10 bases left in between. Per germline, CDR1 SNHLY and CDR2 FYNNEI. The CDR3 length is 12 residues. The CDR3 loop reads CASSVAGETQYF. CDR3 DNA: TGTGCCAGCAGCGTCGCGGGGGAGACCCAGTACTTC. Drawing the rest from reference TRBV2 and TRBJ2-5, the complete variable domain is EPEVTQTPSHQVTQMGQEVILRCVPISNHLYFYWYRQILGQKVEFLVSFYNNEISEKSEIFDDQFSVERPDGSNFTLKIRSTKLEDSAMYFCASSVAGETQYFGPGTRLLVL.

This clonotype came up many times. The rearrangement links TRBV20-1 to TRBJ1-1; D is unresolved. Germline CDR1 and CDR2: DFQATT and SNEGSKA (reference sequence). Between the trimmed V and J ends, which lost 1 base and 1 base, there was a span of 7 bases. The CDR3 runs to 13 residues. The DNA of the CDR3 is TGCAGTGCTAGAGCGGCCAGGAACACTGAAGCTTTCTTT. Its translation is CSARAARNTEAFF.

CDR3 region: CASSHDRGTYEQYF. The CDR3 region has the DNA TGTGCCAGCAGTCACGACCGGGGGACCTACGAGCAGTACTTC. The chain carries TRBV6-1 and TRBJ2-7, with D tentatively TRBD2 (6 bases). This CDR3 has 14 residues. The V and J ends lost 5 bases and 2 bases respectively, with 13 bases between them. Looked up from germline, CDR1 is MNHNS and CDR2 is SASEGT.

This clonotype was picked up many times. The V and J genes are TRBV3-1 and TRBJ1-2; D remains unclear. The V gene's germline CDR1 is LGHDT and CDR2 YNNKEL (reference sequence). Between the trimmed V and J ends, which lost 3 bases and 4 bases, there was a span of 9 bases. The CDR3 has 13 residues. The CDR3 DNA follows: TGTGCCAGCAGCCACAAGGCACTCTATGGCTACACCTTC. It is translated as CASSHKALYGYTF. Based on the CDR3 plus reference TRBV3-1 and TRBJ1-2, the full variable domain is DTAVSQTPKYLVTQMGNDKSIKCEQNLGHDTMYWYKQDSKKFLKIMFSYNNKELIINETVPNRFSPKSPDKAHLNLHINSLELGDSAVYFCASSHKALYGYTFGSGTRLTVV.

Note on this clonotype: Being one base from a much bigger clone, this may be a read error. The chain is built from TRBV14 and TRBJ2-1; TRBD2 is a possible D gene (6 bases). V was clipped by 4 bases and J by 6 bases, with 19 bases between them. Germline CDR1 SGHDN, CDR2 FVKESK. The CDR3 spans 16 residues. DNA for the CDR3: TGTGCCAGCAGCCCGGCCGCGGGGCTTCCTACCAATGAGCAGTTCTTC. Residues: CASSPAAGLPTNEQFF.

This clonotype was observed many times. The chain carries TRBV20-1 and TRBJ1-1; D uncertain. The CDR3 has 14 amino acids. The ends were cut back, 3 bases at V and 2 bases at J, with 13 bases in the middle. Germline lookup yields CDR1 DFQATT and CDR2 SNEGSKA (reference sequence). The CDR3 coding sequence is TGCAGTGCTAGTAGGTCCATATCTAACACTGAAGCTTTCTTT. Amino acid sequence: CSASRSISNTEAFF.

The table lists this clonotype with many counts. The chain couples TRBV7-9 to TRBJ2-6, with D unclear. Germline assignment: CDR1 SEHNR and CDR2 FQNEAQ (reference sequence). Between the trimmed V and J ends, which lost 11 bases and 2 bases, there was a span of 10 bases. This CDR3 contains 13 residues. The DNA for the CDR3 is TGTGCCTCGCGCCTCCCTGGGGCCAACGTCCTGACTTTC. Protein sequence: CASRLPGANVLTF.

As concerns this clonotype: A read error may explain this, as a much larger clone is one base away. CDR3 region: CATLISGQNTGELFF. The CDR3, as DNA: TGTGCCACACTTATATCGGGCCAGAACACCGGGGAGCTGTTTTTT. The rearrangement joins TRBV2 to TRBJ2-2; D is ambiguous. This CDR3 region has 15 residues. The ends were cut back, 10 bases at V and 1 base at J, with 16 bases in the middle. Germline assignment: CDR1 SNHLY and CDR2 FYNNEI.

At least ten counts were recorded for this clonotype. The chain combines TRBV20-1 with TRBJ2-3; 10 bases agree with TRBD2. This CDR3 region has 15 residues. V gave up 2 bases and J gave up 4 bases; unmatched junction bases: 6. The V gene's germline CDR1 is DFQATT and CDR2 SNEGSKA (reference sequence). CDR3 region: CSARSSGRAADTQYF. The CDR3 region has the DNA TGCAGTGCTAGATCCAGCGGGAGGGCCGCAGATACGCAGTATTTT.

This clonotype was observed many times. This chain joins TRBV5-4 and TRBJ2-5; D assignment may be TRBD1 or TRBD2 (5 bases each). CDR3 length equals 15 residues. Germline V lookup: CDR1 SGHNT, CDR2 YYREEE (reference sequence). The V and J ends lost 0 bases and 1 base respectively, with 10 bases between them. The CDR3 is CASSLGGTGQETQYF. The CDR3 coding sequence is TGTGCCAGCAGCTTGGGAGGGACGGGCCAAGAGACCCAGTACTTC.

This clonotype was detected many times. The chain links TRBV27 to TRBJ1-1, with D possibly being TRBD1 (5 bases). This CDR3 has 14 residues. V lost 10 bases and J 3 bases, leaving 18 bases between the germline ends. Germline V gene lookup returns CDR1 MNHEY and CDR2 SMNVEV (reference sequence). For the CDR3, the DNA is TGTGCCACGATGGGCTCCTCGGGGGACACTGAAGCTTTCTTT. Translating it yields CATMGSSGDTEAFF.

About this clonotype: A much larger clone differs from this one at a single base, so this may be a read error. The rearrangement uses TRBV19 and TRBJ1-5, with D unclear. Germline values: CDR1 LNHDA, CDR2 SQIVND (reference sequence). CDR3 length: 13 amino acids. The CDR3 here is CTSSIGGNQPQHF. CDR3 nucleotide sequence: TGTACCAGTAGTATAGGAGGGAATCAGCCCCAGCATTTT.

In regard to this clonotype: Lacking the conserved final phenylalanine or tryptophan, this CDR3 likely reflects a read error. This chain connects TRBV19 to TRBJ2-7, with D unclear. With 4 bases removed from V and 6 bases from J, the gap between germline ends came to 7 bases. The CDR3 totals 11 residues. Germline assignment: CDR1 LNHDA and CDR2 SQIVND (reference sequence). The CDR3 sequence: CASSTACEQYL. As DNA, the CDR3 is TGTGCCAGTAGTACAGCCTGCGAGCAGTACCTC.

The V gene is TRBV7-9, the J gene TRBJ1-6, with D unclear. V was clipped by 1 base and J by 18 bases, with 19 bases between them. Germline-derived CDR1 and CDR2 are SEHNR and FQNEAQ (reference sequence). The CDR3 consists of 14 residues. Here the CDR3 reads CASSLEANNSPTHF. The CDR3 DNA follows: TGTGCCAGCAGCTTAGAGGCGAATAATTCACCCACCCACTTT.

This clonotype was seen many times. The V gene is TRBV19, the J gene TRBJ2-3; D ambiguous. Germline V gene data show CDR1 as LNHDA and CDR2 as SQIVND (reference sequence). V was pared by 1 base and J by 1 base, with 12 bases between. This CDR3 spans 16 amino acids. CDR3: CASSIGRAQGTDTQYF. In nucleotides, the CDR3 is TGTGCCAGTAGTATAGGTCGGGCCCAGGGCACAGATACGCAGTATTTT.